The clone carrying this T cell receptor beta chain was counted only a few times. The antigen is unknown. Trimming removed 0 bases from V and 3 bases from J, with 13 bases in between. CDR1 and CDR2 from the germline V gene are SGHRS and YFSETQ. This CDR3 has 15 residues. These data belong to a study of metastatic and nonmetastatic thyroid tumors. In the study overall: Where malignant and benign thyroid patients were concerned, repertoires were compared across blood and tumor or nodule tissue.

There were no patients who had received any treatment before thyroid surgery. Study findings and constraints: For both blood and tumor, malignant thyroid tumors reportedly showed significantly higher TCR beta diversity than benign nodules did.

In the source study's methods: For papillary thyroid cancer, a distant-metastasis classifier was constructed from CDR3 differences observed across clinicopathological groups. With MiXCR, TCRdb reprocessed the PCR reads. TCRdb, not the original authors, processed these V and J calls. The sample has 20,000 or so clones; 22% are singletons. The specimen was adjacent normal tissue. The chain is built from TRBV5-1 and TRBJ2-7; D possibly corresponds to TRBD2 (6 bases). The source of this sequence is a female donor with papillary thyroid cancer or a benign thyroid nodule (not recorded which). Some clones in this sample may be carry-over from other donors' samples. The CDR3: CASSLEGGGIYEQYF. The CDR3 DNA follows: TGCGCCAGCAGCTTGGAGGGCGGAGGGATCTACGAGCAGTACTTC.